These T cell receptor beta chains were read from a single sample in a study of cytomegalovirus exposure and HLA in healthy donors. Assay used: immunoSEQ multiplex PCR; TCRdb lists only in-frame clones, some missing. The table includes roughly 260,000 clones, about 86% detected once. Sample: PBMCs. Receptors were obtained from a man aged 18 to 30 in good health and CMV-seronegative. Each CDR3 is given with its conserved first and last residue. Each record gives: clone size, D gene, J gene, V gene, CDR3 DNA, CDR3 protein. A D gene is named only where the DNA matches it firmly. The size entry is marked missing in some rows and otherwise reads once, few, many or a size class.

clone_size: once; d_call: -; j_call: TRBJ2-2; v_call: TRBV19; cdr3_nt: TGTGCCAGTAGTCACCCGGGATCCGGGGAGCTGTTTTTT; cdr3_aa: CASSHPGSGELFF
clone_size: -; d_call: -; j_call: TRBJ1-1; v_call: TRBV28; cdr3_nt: TGTGCCAGCAGTCCGACAGTGAACACTGAAGCTTTCTTT; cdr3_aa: CASSPTVNTEAFF
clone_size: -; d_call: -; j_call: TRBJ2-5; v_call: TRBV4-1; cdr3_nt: TGCGCCAGCAGCCAAACGACAGGCGAAGAGACCCAGTACTTC; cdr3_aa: CASSQTTGEETQYF
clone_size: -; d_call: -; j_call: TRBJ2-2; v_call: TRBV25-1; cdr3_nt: TGTGCCAGCAGTGGACTAGACAACGGGGAGCTGTTTTTT; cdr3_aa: CASSGLDNGELFF
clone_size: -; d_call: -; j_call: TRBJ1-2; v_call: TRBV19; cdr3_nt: TGTGCCAGTAGTATATTTCTAGGACAGACCTATGGCTACACCTTC; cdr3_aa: CASSIFLGQTYGYTF
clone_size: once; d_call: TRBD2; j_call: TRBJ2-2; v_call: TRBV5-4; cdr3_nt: TGTGCCAGCAGCTTGGGTGGGACTAGCTCCGGGGAGCTGTTTTTT; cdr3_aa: CASSLGGTSSGELFF
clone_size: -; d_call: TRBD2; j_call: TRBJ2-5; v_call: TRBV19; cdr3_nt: TGTGCCAGTAGTATGGCGGGGGGGCAGGAGACCCAGTACTTC; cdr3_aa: CASSMAGGQETQYF
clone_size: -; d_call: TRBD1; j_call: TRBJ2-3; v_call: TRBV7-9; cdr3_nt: TGTGCCAGCAGCCGGGACAGCTGGCCGCAGTATTTT; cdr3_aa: CASSRDSWPQYF
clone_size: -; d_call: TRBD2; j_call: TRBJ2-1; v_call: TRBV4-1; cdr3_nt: TGCGCCAGCAGCCAAGAAAAGCGGGGGGGTGTCAATGAGCAGTTCTTC; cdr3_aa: CASSQEKRGGVNEQFF
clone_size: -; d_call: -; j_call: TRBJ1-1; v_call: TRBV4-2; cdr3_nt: TGTGCCAGCAGCACGCGGGGGGGAAACACTGAAGCTTTCTTT; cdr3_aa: CASSTRGGNTEAFF
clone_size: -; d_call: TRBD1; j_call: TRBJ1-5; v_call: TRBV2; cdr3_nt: TGTGCCAGCAGCGGGACAGGGGATCAGCCCCAGCATTTT; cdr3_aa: CASSGTGDQPQHF